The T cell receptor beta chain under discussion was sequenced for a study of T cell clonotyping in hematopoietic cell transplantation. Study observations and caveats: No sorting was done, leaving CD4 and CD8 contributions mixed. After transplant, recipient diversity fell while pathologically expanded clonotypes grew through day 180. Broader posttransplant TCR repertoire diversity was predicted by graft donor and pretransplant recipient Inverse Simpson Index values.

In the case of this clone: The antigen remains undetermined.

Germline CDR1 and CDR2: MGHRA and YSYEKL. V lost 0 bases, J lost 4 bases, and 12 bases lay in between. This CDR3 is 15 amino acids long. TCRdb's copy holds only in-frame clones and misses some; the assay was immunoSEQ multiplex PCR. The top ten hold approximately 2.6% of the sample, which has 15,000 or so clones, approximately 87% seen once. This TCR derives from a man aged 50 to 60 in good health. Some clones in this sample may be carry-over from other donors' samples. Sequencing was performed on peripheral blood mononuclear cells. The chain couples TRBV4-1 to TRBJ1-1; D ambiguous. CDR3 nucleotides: TGCGCCAGCAGCCAAGATCTTCGGGAGGCCACTGAAGCTTTCTTT. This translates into CASSQDLREATEAFF.